Described below is a single TCR beta chain sequence and its context. The antigen remains undetermined. This sample was included in a study of human versus mouse CDR3 diversity and MHC coevolution. Using immunoSEQ multiplex PCR, the repertoire was profiled, and TCRdb retains in-frame clones only, with some absent. Of roughly 86,000 clones listed, approximately 92% are singletons. V was clipped by 0 bases and J by 5 bases; unmatched bases: 8. The CDR3 runs to 17 residues. In germline, CDR1 is LGHNA, CDR2 YNFKEQ. Study-level points and caveats: Among all groups, most of the three human donors showed least clonal inequality.

This sequence joins TRBV4-2 and TRBJ1-2; 11 bases are shared with TRBD1. The sequenced material came from naive CD4+ T cells from blood. As to subset: CD45RO-negative CD62L-positive naive CD4 T cells. This TCR came from a person aged 30 to 69 in good health. The CDR3 DNA sequence: TGTGCCAGCAGCCAAGATTGGGCGGACAGGGGGCAATATGGCTACACCTTC. Its protein is CASSQDWADRGQYGYTF.